These 30 T cell receptor beta chains were all obtained from the same sample, sequenced in a study of T-cell memory formation after mild COVID-19. TCRdb processed the 5' RACE reads anew with MiXCR; each CDR3 protein has one entry. The data hold 250,000 or so distinct CDR3 sequences, with 7.5% to 10% observed a single time. The sequencing sample was made of PBMCs or a T cell subset sorted from them (not recorded which). These receptors were obtained from a man aged 18 to 30 who had mild COVID-19 (a few samples of this study predate the infection). Cell type and time point are not known.

The chain recombines TRBV4-3 with TRBJ2-5; no reliable D call. Per germline, CDR1 LGHNA and CDR2 YSLEER. The CDR3 extends over 17 amino acids. Deletions cut 0 bases from V and 1 base from J, with 15 bases between. In DNA, the CDR3 is TGCGCCAGCAGCCAAGACCTCGGACCACCGATCCAAGAGACCCAGTACTTC. Translated, it gives CASSQDLGPPIQETQYF.

J is TRBJ2-6 and V is TRBV19; the D is unclear. CDR1 and CDR2 (germline): LNHDA, SQIVND (reference sequence). The CDR3 runs 15 residues. V gave up 5 bases and J gave up 0 bases, with 8 bases separating them. CDR3 region: CASSQPGSGANVLTF. CDR3 sequence (DNA): TGTGCCAGTAGTCAACCGGGCTCTGGGGCCAACGTCCTGACTTTC. The full variable domain, with the rest looked up from reference TRBV19 and TRBJ2-6, is DGGITQSPKYLFRKEGQNVTLSCEQNLNHDAMYWYRQDPGQGLRLIYYSQIVNDFQKGDIAEGYSVSREKKESFPLTVTSAQKNPTAFYLCASSQPGSGANVLTFGAGSRLTVL.

The chain has TRBV7-2 and TRBJ2-2; 7 positions match TRBD2. V was clipped by 3 bases and J by 1 base; unmatched bases: 2. This CDR3 is built from 15 residues. In germline, CDR1 is SGHTA, CDR2 FQGNSA. In DNA form, the CDR3 reads TGTGCCAGCAGCTTTGTAGCGGGGAACACCGGGGAGCTGTTTTTT. Protein: CASSFVAGNTGELFF.

This clonotype was seen a handful of times. The chain links TRBV20-1 to TRBJ2-7; D ambiguous. The CDR3 extends over 10 amino acids. Germline-derived CDR1 and CDR2 are DFQATT and SNEGSKA (reference sequence). The V end lost 4 bases, the J end lost 5 bases, and 6 bases lay between the germline ends. The CDR3 nucleotides read TGCAGTGCTACTCGGCACGAGCAGTACGTC. Its protein is CSATRHEQYV.

Only a few counts were recorded for this clonotype. The rearrangement links TRBV24-1 to TRBJ2-3; TRBD1 is a possible D gene (6 bases). Trimming stripped 12 bases from V and 1 base from J, with 19 bases between. This CDR3 has 15 residues. CDR1 and CDR2 (germline): KGHDR, SFDVKD. Here the CDR3 reads CAPARSQGCTDTQYF. For the CDR3, the DNA is TGTGCCCCCGCCCGGTCACAGGGATGCACAGATACGCAGTATTTT.

Ten or more counts support this clonotype. V gene TRBV5-5 combines with J gene TRBJ2-7, with 7 positions matching TRBD1. The germline V gene encodes CDR1 SGHKS and CDR2 YYEKEE (reference sequence). This CDR3 is built from 13 residues. V gave up 1 base and J gave up 2 bases; unmatched junction bases: 0. CDR3 protein: CASSLTGAYEQYV. CDR3 nucleotide sequence: TGTGCCAGCAGCTTGACAGGGGCCTACGAGCAGTACGTC.

This clonotype came up a few times. J is TRBJ2-1 and V is TRBV7-9; 9 bases line up with TRBD1. J lost 6 bases, V lost 8 bases, and 5 bases had no gene match. The CDR3 consists of 13 residues. From germline, CDR1 is SEHNR and CDR2 FQNEAQ (reference sequence). The CDR3 DNA follows: TGTGCCAGCTGGGGACAGGGCATCAATGAGCAGTTCTTC. Translated, it gives CASWGQGINEQFF.

This clonotype has just a few counts. The chain uses TRBV7-3 and TRBJ2-1; perhaps D is TRBD1 or TRBD2 (5 bases each). Germline V CDR1 and CDR2: SGHTA, FQGTGA. V gave up 5 bases and J gave up 9 bases, with 14 bases separating them. CDR3 length equals 13 residues. CDR3 DNA: TGTGCCAGCAGCGAGCAGGGAGTTGGTGAGCAGTTCTTC. The encoded protein is CASSEQGVGEQFF. The variable domain in full, completed from reference TRBV7-3 and TRBJ2-1, reads GAGVSQTPSNKVTEKGKYVELRCDPISGHTALYWYRQSLGQGPEFLIYFQGTGAADDSGLPNDRFFAVRPEGSVSTLKIQRTERGDSAVYLCASSEQGVGEQFFGPGTRLTVL.

V gene TRBV24-1 combines with J gene TRBJ2-5, with 8 bases fitting TRBD1. This CDR3 has 15 residues. Trimming cost V 2 bases and J 4 bases; bases outside gene matches: 5. The germline CDR1 and CDR2 sequences are KGHDR and SFDVKD. CDR3 protein: CATSDSGRGLETQYF. The CDR3 DNA reads as TGTGCCACCAGTGATTCAGGCAGGGGGCTAGAGACCCAGTACTTC.

This chain connects TRBV4-2 to TRBJ1-6, with 7 positions matching TRBD1. V lost 1 base to trimming and J lost 7 bases; unmatched junction nucleotides: 4. Germline V gives CDR1 LGHNA, CDR2 YNFKEQ. The CDR3 sequence is 15 residues long. CDR3 nucleotides: TGTGCCAGCAGCCAAGGACAGGGAGAAAATTCACCCCTCCACTTT. As protein: CASSQGQGENSPLHF.

This clonotype has a handful of counts. This chain uses TRBV20-1 with TRBJ2-7, with D perhaps given as TRBD1 or TRBD2 (5 bases each). Trimming removed 5 bases from V and 0 bases from J, with 14 bases in between. CDR1 is DFQATT, CDR2 SNEGSKA, per germline (reference sequence). The CDR3 sequence is 14 residues long. CDR3 amino acids: CSAGRKGSSYEQYF. DNA for the CDR3: TGCAGTGCTGGGAGAAAGGGGAGCTCCTACGAGCAGTACTTC.

This clonotype has just a few counts. The genes are TRBV24-1 and TRBJ2-5; D may be TRBD2 (5 bases). The length of the CDR3 is 15 residues. Deletions cut 1 base from V and 4 bases from J, with 12 bases between. Per the germline V gene, CDR1 is KGHDR and CDR2 is SFDVKD. Here the CDR3 DNA reads TGTGCCACCAGTGATTTAGGAGCGGAAGGAGAGACCCAGTACTTC. Amino acids: CATSDLGAEGETQYF.

The J gene is TRBJ2-7, the V gene TRBV6-2 or TRBV6-3, with D maybe TRBD1 (5 bases). CDR1 MNHEY and CDR2 SVGEGT come from the germline V gene. This CDR3 is built from 13 residues. V lost 6 bases and J 1 base, leaving 10 bases between the germline ends. This CDR3 reads CASSRTRSYEQYV. Written as DNA, the CDR3 is TGTGCCAGCAGCAGGACACGTTCCTACGAGCAGTACGTC.

This chain uses TRBV4-2 with TRBJ1-2, with D possibly TRBD1 on 6 matching bases. The CDR3 is 13 amino acids. Per the germline V gene, CDR1 is LGHNA and CDR2 is YNFKEQ. V shed 3 bases and J shed 2 bases, with 7 bases lying between them. The CDR3 loop reads CASSHGQNYGYTF. The CDR3 DNA reads as TGTGCCAGCAGCCACGGACAGAACTATGGCTACACCTTC.

The chain is built from TRBV9 and TRBJ2-3; 10 bases are shared with TRBD2. The germline V gene has CDR1 SGDLS and CDR2 YYNGEE. J lost 2 bases, V lost 2 bases, and 5 bases had no gene match. The CDR3 is made up of 16 amino acids. The CDR3 spells CASSVSSGGITDTQYF. The DNA for the CDR3 is TGTGCCAGCAGCGTGAGTAGCGGGGGGATCACAGATACGCAGTATTTT.

This chain's CDR3 is CASTPHGVNTEAFF. CDR3 in DNA: TGTGCCAGCACCCCCCACGGGGTGAACACTGAAGCTTTCTTT. The J gene is TRBJ1-1, the V gene TRBV12-3 or TRBV12-4; no reliable D call. The CDR3 consists of 14 residues. Deletions cut 7 bases from V and 0 bases from J, with 12 bases between.

This clonotype was observed at least ten times. The rearrangement joins TRBV12-3 or TRBV12-4 to TRBJ2-5; D is undetermined. V dropped 6 bases and J dropped 5 bases, with 10 bases sitting between them. The CDR3 sequence is 12 residues long. The CDR3: CASRERRETQYF. The DNA for the CDR3 is TGTGCCAGCAGAGAGAGGCGGGAGACCCAGTACTTC.

V usage is TRBV6-2 or TRBV6-3 and J usage is TRBJ2-1; 11 bases map to TRBD2. V trimming: 5 bases; J trimming: 14 bases; junction bases outside the gene matches: 14. CDR1 and CDR2 from the germline V gene are MNHEY and SVGEGT. The CDR3 contains 15 residues. CDR3 sequence (DNA): TGTGCCAGCAGTCGGCTAGCGGGGGGCCGCGGAACGAAGTTCTTC. Residues: CASSRLAGGRGTKFF.

This clonotype was recorded at least ten times. The genes are TRBV5-1 and TRBJ2-5; 7 bases match TRBD2. CDR3 size: 15 residues. The V gene end was trimmed by 0 bases and the J gene end by 0 bases; junction bases not matched to a gene: 2. Looked up from germline, CDR1 is SGHRS and CDR2 is YFSETQ. The DNA of the CDR3 is TGCGCCAGCAGCTTGGCCCTAGCGGACCAAGAGACCCAGTACTTC. This encodes CASSLALADQETQYF.

The chain couples TRBV4-3 to TRBJ1-1; TRBD1 is a possible D gene (5 bases). The germline V gene encodes CDR1 LGHNA and CDR2 YSLEER. V was shortened by 0 bases and J by 5 bases, with 10 bases between the two germline ends. The CDR3 runs 14 residues. The CDR3 loop is CASSQESGGTEAFF. The CDR3 DNA reads as TGCGCCAGCAGCCAAGAGTCTGGGGGGACTGAAGCTTTCTTT.

The sample holds a few counts of this clonotype. J is TRBJ2-5 and V is TRBV18, with TRBD1 identical over 7 bases. Trimming took 5 bases from V and 0 from J; bases not matched to a gene: 0. Germline CDR1 is KGHSH and CDR2 is LQKENI. The CDR3 has 13 residues. The CDR3 loop reads CASSDRDQETQYF. The CDR3 nucleotides are TGTGCCAGCTCAGACAGGGACCAAGAGACCCAGTACTTC.

This clonotype was recorded a few times. This chain links TRBV5-6 with TRBJ2-5, with TRBD2 identical over 8 bases. Trimming at V came to 4 bases and at J to 3 bases, leaving 11 bases not matched to a gene. This CDR3 has 16 residues. Germline lookup yields CDR1 SGHDT and CDR2 YYEEEE. The CDR3 protein is CASSPGLQRGKETQYF. The DNA for the CDR3 is TGTGCCAGCAGCCCCGGCCTTCAGCGGGGGAAAGAGACCCAGTACTTC.

This clonotype was seen only a few times. This chain links TRBV5-1 with TRBJ2-5, with D uncertain. V was cut by 0 bases and J by 2 bases, with 11 bases left in between. CDR3 length equals 15 residues. CDR1 is SGHRS and CDR2 is YFSETQ in the germline V gene. Here the CDR3 DNA reads TGCGCCAGCAGCTTGGTAGGGTTGGGACAAGAGACCCAGTACTTC. It translates to CASSLVGLGQETQYF.

V is TRBV6-5 and J is TRBJ1-2; D unclear. Trimming removed 6 bases at V and 5 bases at J, with 13 bases between. Germline CDR1 is MNHEY and CDR2 is SVGAGI. The CDR3 sequence is 13 residues long. CDR3 region: CASSPRTEYGYTF. In DNA form, the CDR3 reads TGTGCCAGCAGCCCCCGAACGGAGTATGGCTACACCTTC.

The rearrangement links TRBV20-1 to TRBJ1-5; 8 bases match TRBD1. J was trimmed by 4 bases and V by 0 bases; bases with no gene match: 11. Germline V gives CDR1 DFQATT, CDR2 SNEGSKA (reference sequence). This CDR3 is built from 17 residues. The CDR3 bases are TGCAGTGCTAGAGATAGGGGAAGGACAGGGAAAAATCAGCCCCAGCATTTT. It is translated as CSARDRGRTGKNQPQHF.

The table lists this clonotype with a few counts. The rearrangement uses TRBV7-8 and TRBJ2-5; 8 bases align to TRBD2. V trimming: 0 bases; J trimming: 0 bases; junction bases outside the gene matches: 15. This CDR3 is 20 amino acids long. Germline assignment: CDR1 SGHVS and CDR2 FQNEAQ. The CDR3 protein is CASSLARVRRGVPYQETQYF. CDR3 nucleotides: TGTGCCAGCAGCTTAGCGCGGGTCAGGCGGGGGGTTCCGTACCAAGAGACCCAGTACTTC.

This clonotype was seen a handful of times. The gene calls are TRBV10-3 and TRBJ2-2; 13 bases line up with TRBD2. CDR3 length: 16 residues. Germline CDR1 and CDR2: ENHRY and SYGVKD. The J segment lost 5 bases and the V segment lost 8 bases, leaving 8 bases of the junction unmatched. Here the CDR3 DNA reads TGTGCCATCGCCACGGGACTAGCGGGGAGGACCGGGGAGCTGTTTTTT. Protein: CAIATGLAGRTGELFF.

This clonotype was observed a handful of times. The chain combines TRBV12-3 or TRBV12-4 with TRBJ1-1; 7 nucleotides agree with TRBD1. The CDR3 totals 13 residues. The trim removed 5 bases at V and 4 bases at J, leaving 4 bases unmatched. CDR3 in amino acids: CASSTGEFTEAFF. CDR3 in DNA: TGTGCCAGCAGTACAGGGGAATTCACTGAAGCTTTCTTT.

This rearrangement joins TRBV5-1 to TRBJ2-3, with 12 bases that match TRBD1. This CDR3 is 16 amino acids long. With 3 bases clipped from V and 6 bases from J, the junction kept 8 bases outside the gene matches. Germline V CDR1 and CDR2: SGHRS, YFSETQ. CDR3 residues: CASSSVRDRGRDTQYF. CDR3 nucleotide sequence: TGCGCCAGCAGCTCCGTCCGGGACAGGGGGCGGGATACGCAGTATTTT.

There are a few counts of this clonotype. This chain connects TRBV5-1 to TRBJ1-6; 9 bases agree with TRBD1. V shed 4 bases, J shed 8 bases, and the junction held 7 bases outside the gene matches. The germline V gene encodes CDR1 SGHRS and CDR2 YFSETQ. This CDR3 has 15 amino acids. The CDR3 DNA reads TGCGCCAGCAGCACTCGGGACAGGGCTTATTCACCCCTCCACTTT. Encoded protein: CASSTRDRAYSPLHF.